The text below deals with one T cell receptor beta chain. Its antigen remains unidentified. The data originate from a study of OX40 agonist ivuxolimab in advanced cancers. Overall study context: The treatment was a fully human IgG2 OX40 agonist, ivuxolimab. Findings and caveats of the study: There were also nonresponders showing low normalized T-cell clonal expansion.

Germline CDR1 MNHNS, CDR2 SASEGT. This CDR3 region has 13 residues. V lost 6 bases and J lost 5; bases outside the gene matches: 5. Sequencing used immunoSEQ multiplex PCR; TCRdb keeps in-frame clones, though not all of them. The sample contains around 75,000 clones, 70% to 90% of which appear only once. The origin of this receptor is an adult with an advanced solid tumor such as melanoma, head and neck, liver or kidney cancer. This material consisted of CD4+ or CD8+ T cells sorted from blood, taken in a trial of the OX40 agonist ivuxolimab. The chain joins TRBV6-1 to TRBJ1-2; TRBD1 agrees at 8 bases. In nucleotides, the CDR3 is TGTGCCAGCAGGACAGGGGTTCCATATGGCTACACCTTC. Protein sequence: CASRTGVPYGYTF.